This TCR beta chain was observed in a study of shared clonotypes between healthy human individuals. Study context: The donor pool was made up of two women and a few men aged 18 to 49. Study-level results: In contrast to clonotypes shared by all four donors, non-shared clonotypes had lower generation probabilities.

CD45RO-negative cells were positively selected for CCR7, leaving out terminally differentiated effector memory CD45RA+ cells. Note on this clone: The antigen is unknown.

Replicate PCRs for sorted subsets used around 200 ng DNA; this equaled some 30,000 T cell genomes. Produced via immunoSEQ multiplex PCR; TCRdb's table is partial and in-frame only. The table shows 2 million or so clones, with about 94% occurring only once. This CDR3 has 13 amino acids. Looked up from germline, CDR1 is MGHRA and CDR2 is YSYEKL. V was trimmed by 0 bases and J by 4 bases, leaving 6 bases between them. The rearrangement links TRBV4-1 to TRBJ2-5; D is unresolved. The receptor comes from a man between 18 and 35 years old in good health. The sample taken for sequencing was naive CD8+ T cells sorted from blood. The CDR3 DNA is TGCGCCAGCAGCCAAGATATTTCAGAGACCCAGTACTTC. Residues: CASSQDISETQYF.